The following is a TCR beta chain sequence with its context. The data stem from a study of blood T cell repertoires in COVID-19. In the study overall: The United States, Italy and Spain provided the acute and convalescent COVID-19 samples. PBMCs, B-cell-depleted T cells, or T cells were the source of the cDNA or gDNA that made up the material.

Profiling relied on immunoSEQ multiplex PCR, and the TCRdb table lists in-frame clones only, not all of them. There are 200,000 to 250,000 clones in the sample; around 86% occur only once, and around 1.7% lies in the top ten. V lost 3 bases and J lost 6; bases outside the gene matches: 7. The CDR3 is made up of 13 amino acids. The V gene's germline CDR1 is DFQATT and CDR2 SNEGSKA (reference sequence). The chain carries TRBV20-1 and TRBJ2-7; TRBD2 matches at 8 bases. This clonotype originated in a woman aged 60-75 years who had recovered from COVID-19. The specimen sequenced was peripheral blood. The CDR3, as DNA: TGCAGTGCTAGTCCTAGACTAGCGCCCGAGCAGTACTTC. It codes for CSASPRLAPEQYF.